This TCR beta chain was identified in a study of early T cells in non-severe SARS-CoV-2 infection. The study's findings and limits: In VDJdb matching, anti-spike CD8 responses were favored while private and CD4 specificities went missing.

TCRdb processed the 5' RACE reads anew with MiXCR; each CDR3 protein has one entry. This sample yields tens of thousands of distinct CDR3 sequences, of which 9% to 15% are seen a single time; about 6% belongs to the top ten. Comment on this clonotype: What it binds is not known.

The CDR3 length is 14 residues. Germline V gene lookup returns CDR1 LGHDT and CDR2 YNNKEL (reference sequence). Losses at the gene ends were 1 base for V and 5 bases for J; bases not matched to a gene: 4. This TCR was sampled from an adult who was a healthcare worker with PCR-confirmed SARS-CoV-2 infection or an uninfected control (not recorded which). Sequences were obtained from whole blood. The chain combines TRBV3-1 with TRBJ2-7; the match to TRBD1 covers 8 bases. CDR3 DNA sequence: TGTGCCAGCAGCCAAGTCCCAGGGGGCCACGAGCAGTACTTC. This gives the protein CASSQVPGGHEQYF.